Sequencing of this TCR beta chain was carried out in a study of cytomegalovirus exposure and HLA in healthy donors. Germline-derived CDR1 and CDR2 are LGHNA and YSLEER. CDR3 length: 14 amino acids. J gave up 4 bases and V 6 bases, and 6 bases lay outside the gene matches. The PCR used 60 Vbeta and 13 Jbeta primers. Assay: immunoSEQ multiplex PCR; the TCRdb copy retains only in-frame clones and omits some. This sample's table reports around 140,000 clones. The receptor was derived from a woman under 30 in good health and CMV-seronegative. Sequenced input: PBMCs. This rearrangement joins TRBV4-3 to TRBJ1-2; TRBD1 agrees at 9 bases. The CDR3 region is CASRPTGGLYGYTF. For the CDR3, the DNA is TGCGCCAGCAGACCGACAGGGGGGCTCTATGGCTACACCTTC.